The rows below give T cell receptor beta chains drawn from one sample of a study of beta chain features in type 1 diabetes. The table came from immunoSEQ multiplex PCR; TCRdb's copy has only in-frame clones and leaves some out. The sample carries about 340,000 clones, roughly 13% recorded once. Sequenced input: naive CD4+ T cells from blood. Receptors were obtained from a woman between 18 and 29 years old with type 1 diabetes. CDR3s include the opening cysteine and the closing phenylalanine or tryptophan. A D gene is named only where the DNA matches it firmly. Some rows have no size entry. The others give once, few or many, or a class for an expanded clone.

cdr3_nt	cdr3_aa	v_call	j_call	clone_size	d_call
TGTGCCAGCAGTCCCCCGACTGACTCGGGGCAGTTCTTC	CASSPPTDSGQFF	TRBV28	TRBJ2-1	-	-
TGTGCCAGCAGGCGAACGTCCGGCAATGAGCAGTTCTTC	CASRRTSGNEQFF	TRBV6-5	TRBJ2-1	-	-
TGTGCCAGCGAGGCCCCCTACGAGCAGTACTTC	CASEAPYEQYF	TRBV6-1	TRBJ2-7	few	-
TGTGCCTGGAGTCCCCCGGGACAACTTCCCCCGTTGGAATCACGCAATCAGCCCCAGCATTTT	CAWSPPGQLPPLESRNQPQHF	TRBV30	TRBJ1-5	-	-
TGTGCCAGCAGTCGACTAGCGGGTGATTTCGATACGCAGTATTTT	CASSRLAGDFDTQYF	TRBV11-2	TRBJ2-3	few	TRBD2
TGTGCCAGCAGCAAGAGGGTTACCCCTCAGACTGAAGCTTTCTTT	CASSKRVTPQTEAFF	TRBV13	TRBJ1-1	-	-
TGTGCCAGCAGGTCAACTAGCGGGAGGGCCAAGTTCTTC	CASRSTSGRAKFF	TRBV11-2	TRBJ2-1	few	TRBD2
TGCAGTGCGGGGCGAGGTAACGAGCAGTACTTC	CSAGRGNEQYF	TRBV20-1	TRBJ2-7	few	-
TGTGCCAGCACAGGACTAGCGGGAGTCGGTGAGACCCAGTACTTC	CASTGLAGVGETQYF	TRBV7-9	TRBJ2-5	few	TRBD2
TGTGCCAGTAGTACCATGTCTCAGGGCAGCGCTTGGCAGTACTTC	CASSTMSQGSAWQYF	TRBV19	TRBJ2-7	-	-
TGTGCCAGCAGTTTCTCCTCGACAGGGCGCCAGCCCCAGCATTTT	CASSFSSTGRQPQHF	TRBV27	TRBJ1-5	-	TRBD1
TGTGCCAGCAGCCGGACAGGGAGCGAAAAACTGTTTTTT	CASSRTGSEKLFF	TRBV5-6	TRBJ1-4	few	TRBD1
TGTGCCAGCAGCCTGAGCGGGGGGAGCTCCTACGAGCAGTACTTC	CASSLSGGSSYEQYF	TRBV7-8	TRBJ2-7	-	TRBD2
TGTGCCAGCAGCTCCAATCCTACGGGAAAACTGTTTTTT	CASSSNPTGKLFF	TRBV11-2	TRBJ1-4	-	-
TGTGCCAGCAGCTACTTATCGAGGGAATACAATGAGCAGTTCTTC	CASSYLSREYNEQFF	TRBV5-4	TRBJ2-1	few	-
TGTGCCAGCAAAACGGGGGGTGCGACTGAAGCTTTCTTT	CASKTGGATEAFF	TRBV18	TRBJ1-1	few	-
TGCGCCAGCAGCCAGCTAGCGCTCCGTTCGGTTACGCAGTATTTT	CASSQLALRSVTQYF	TRBV4-1	TRBJ2-3	few	-
TGTGCCAGCAGTTCCACAGGCGGGGGGTTCTTC	CASSSTGGGFF	TRBV28	TRBJ2-1	few	TRBD2
TGTGCCTGGAGTGTAACACAGTTCTATGGCTACACCTTC	CAWSVTQFYGYTF	TRBV30	TRBJ1-2	-	-
TGCGCCAGCAGCTTGGGATTGGCGGGAGTCGTTGCAGATACGCAGTATTTT	CASSLGLAGVVADTQYF	TRBV5-1	TRBJ2-3	few	TRBD2
TGTGCCAGCAGCTTAGCCCAGGAGCTGTTTTTT	CASSLAQELFF	TRBV11-2	TRBJ2-2	few	-
TGCGCCAGCAGCCAAGATAGTGGGAGCTTCTACAATGAGCAGTTCTTC	CASSQDSGSFYNEQFF	TRBV4-3	TRBJ2-1	-	-
TGCAGTGCTAGCGGACAGGGAGTGTTCTTC	CSASGQGVFF	TRBV20-1	TRBJ2-1	few	TRBD1
TGTGCCAGCAGCTTGTCCGTTCTAGCGGGAGGGAATGAGCAGTTCTTC	CASSLSVLAGGNEQFF	TRBV5-4	TRBJ2-1	few	TRBD2
TGTGCCAGCAGAGAACTAGCGGGGGCTTGGGATGAGCAGTTCTTC	CASRELAGAWDEQFF	TRBV28	TRBJ2-1	few	TRBD2
TGTGCCAGCAGCGGCCCGACTAGCGGGAATGTAAATGAGCAGTTCTTC	CASSGPTSGNVNEQFF	TRBV9	TRBJ2-1	-	TRBD2
TGTGCCAGTAGTATTGACAGGTGGGGCAATGAGCAGTTCTTC	CASSIDRWGNEQFF	TRBV19	TRBJ2-1	-	-
TGTGCCTGGAGTGCTGACCGGGGACTAGCGGGTTCCCACTCATACAATGAGCAGTTCTTC	CAWSADRGLAGSHSYNEQFF	TRBV30	TRBJ2-1	-	TRBD2
TGTGCCAGCAACCCTGGGACATATTCCTACGAGCAGTACTTC	CASNPGTYSYEQYF	TRBV9	TRBJ2-7	-	-
TGTGCCAGCAGTTGGACAGGGGGGACCGAGACCCAGTACTTC	CASSWTGGTETQYF	TRBV2	TRBJ2-5	-	TRBD1
TGTGCCAGCAGCTCTCGGACTACGAGTCAGGGAGAGCAGTACTTC	CASSSRTTSQGEQYF	TRBV5-6	TRBJ2-7	few	-
TGTGCCAGCAGCTCGGGTTTCCTAGCGGGAGACGAGCAGTTCTTC	CASSSGFLAGDEQFF	TRBV11-2	TRBJ2-1	-	TRBD2
TGCGCCAGCAGCCAGGGCGGGATCCAATATGGCTACACCTTC	CASSQGGIQYGYTF	TRBV5-1	TRBJ1-2	-	-
TGTGCCAGTCTCGGGACTTTAGCTGATAACTCCTACAATGAGCAGTTCTTC	CASLGTLADNSYNEQFF	TRBV13	TRBJ2-1	few	-
TGTGCCAGCAGTGAACCGGGGGACAACTATGGCTACACCTTC	CASSEPGDNYGYTF	TRBV25-1	TRBJ1-2	-	-
TGTGCCAGCAGGATTGGACTAGCGGGATACACCGGGGAGCTGTTTTTT	CASRIGLAGYTGELFF	TRBV2	TRBJ2-2	few	TRBD2
TGTGCCACCGGAGACAGGGCAGGACAGCCCCAGCATTTT	CATGDRAGQPQHF	TRBV25-1	TRBJ1-5	-	TRBD1
TGTGCCAGCAGTGAATGGAGCGCGAGGCAGGGGGCTAATGAGCAGTTCTTC	CASSEWSARQGANEQFF	TRBV25-1	TRBJ2-1	-	TRBD1
TGTGCCAGCAGCGGAAGCGGGAACTCCTACAATGAGCAGTTCTTC	CASSGSGNSYNEQFF	TRBV7-2	TRBJ2-1	-	TRBD2
TGTGCCCAAGGACAGGGAACCATGAACACTGAAGCTTTCTTT	CAQGQGTMNTEAFF	TRBV30	TRBJ1-1	few	TRBD1
TGTGCCAGCAGCCGCGCCGGGACAGCCAATCAGCCCCAGCATTTT	CASSRAGTANQPQHF	TRBV27	TRBJ1-5	few	TRBD1
TGTGCCAGCAGCTTTTCTAGCGGGGGTGCCCCTGAAGCTTTCTTT	CASSFSSGGAPEAFF	TRBV7-2	TRBJ1-1	-	-
TGCGCCAGCAGCCCTGGGGTAGCGGGAGGTCAAGAGACCCAGTACTTC	CASSPGVAGGQETQYF	TRBV5-1	TRBJ2-5	-	TRBD2
TGTGCCAGCAGCCAAGATGAGGGAAAACTAGCGGGATACAATGAGCAGTTCTTC	CASSQDEGKLAGYNEQFF	TRBV4-2	TRBJ2-1	few	TRBD2
TGTGCCAGCAGCTTAACAATTGGGGGGAATGAGCAGTTCTTC	CASSLTIGGNEQFF	TRBV7-3	TRBJ2-1	few	-
TGTGCCTGGAGCAGGGGTATAAGCAATCAGCCCCAGCATTTT	CAWSRGISNQPQHF	TRBV30	TRBJ1-5	few	-
TGTGCCAGTAGTATTTGGTTCTCACAGGGAGGGGAGCAGTACTTC	CASSIWFSQGGEQYF	TRBV19	TRBJ2-7	-	-
TGTGCCAGCATTGACTCAGGGGGCTCCACTGAAGCTTTCTTT	CASIDSGGSTEAFF	TRBV25-1	TRBJ1-1	-	TRBD1
TGTGCCACCAGCAGGGCCCGGACAGACAACAATGAGCAGTTCTTC	CATSRARTDNNEQFF	TRBV15	TRBJ2-1	few	-
TGTGCCAGCAGTTACTCGTGGCAGAACGAAGAGCCCCAGCATTTT	CASSYSWQNEEPQHF	TRBV6-5	TRBJ1-5	-	-
TGTGCCAGCTCACCTCGGACAGGGACTGGAAACACCATATATTTT	CASSPRTGTGNTIYF	TRBV18	TRBJ1-3	-	TRBD1
TGTGCCAGCAGTGAAGTAACATCGGGCTACACCTTC	CASSEVTSGYTF	TRBV2	TRBJ1-2	-	-
TGTGCCAGCAGCTCTCATCAGGGAGGGGAGCTGTTTTTT	CASSSHQGGELFF	TRBV11-2	TRBJ2-2	-	-
TGCGCCAGCAGCGGGGGGGGTCAAGAGACCCAGTACTTC	CASSGGGQETQYF	TRBV5-1	TRBJ2-5	few	TRBD2
TGTGCCAGCAGTACCGCGGGACTAGCGGGAGGGCCAGATACGCAGTATTTT	CASSTAGLAGGPDTQYF	TRBV28	TRBJ2-3	few	TRBD2
TGTGCCAGCAGCTCCCGGGGACTAGCCGCGCAGTATTTT	CASSSRGLAAQYF	TRBV7-2	TRBJ2-3	few	TRBD2
TGTGCCAGCAGCCTCGCAGGGGCCAACTATGGCTACACCTTC	CASSLAGANYGYTF	TRBV6-5	TRBJ1-2	-	-
TGTGCCAGCAGCCGAGGTCCCATGGTGAGCTACACCTTC	CASSRGPMVSYTF	TRBV7-8	TRBJ1-2	-	-
TGTGCCAGCACTCTCCAGTTTGCCACTGAAGCTTTCTTT	CASTLQFATEAFF	TRBV14	TRBJ1-1	few	-